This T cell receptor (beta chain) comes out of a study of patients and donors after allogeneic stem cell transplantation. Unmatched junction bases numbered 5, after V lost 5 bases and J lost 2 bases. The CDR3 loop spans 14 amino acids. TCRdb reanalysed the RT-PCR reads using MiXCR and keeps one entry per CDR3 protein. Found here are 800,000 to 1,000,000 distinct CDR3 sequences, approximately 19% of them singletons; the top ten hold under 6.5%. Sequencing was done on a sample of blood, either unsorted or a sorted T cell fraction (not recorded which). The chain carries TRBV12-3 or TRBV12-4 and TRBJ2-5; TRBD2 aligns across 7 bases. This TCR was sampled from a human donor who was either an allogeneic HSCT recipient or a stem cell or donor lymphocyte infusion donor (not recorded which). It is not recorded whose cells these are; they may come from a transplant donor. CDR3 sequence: CASSPGTTQETQYF. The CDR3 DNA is TGTGCCAGCAGTCCCGGGACTACACAAGAGACCCAGTACTTC.